These T cell receptor beta chains were read from a single sample in a study of blood T cells in healthy people across ages. TCRdb redid the calling of the 5' RACE reads with MiXCR, one entry per CDR3 protein. The sample lists around 1.5 million distinct CDR3 sequences, approximately 40% seen once, with 7% to 9.5% in the top ten. The sequencing sample was made of blood. The origin of the receptors is a woman under 30 in good health. CDR3s include the opening cysteine and the closing phenylalanine or tryptophan. D genes are given only for firm matches. Clone size is shown for a subset of rows, as once, few, many or a class of expanded clone.

few	NA	TRBV20-1	TRBJ1-6	TGCAGTGCTAACCTCCCCGACAGCGATAATTCACCCCTCCACTTT	CSANLPDSDNSPLHF
few	NA	TRBV12-3/TRBV12-4	TRBJ2-3	TGTGCCAGCAGTTTCGCTATCGGCAATACGCAGTATTTT	CASSFAIGNTQYF
NA	NA	TRBV28	TRBJ2-1	TGTGCCAGCAGTTTGTCACGGCGGTTCTACAATGAGCAGTTCTTC	CASSLSRRFYNEQFF
NA	TRBD1	TRBV12-3/TRBV12-4	TRBJ1-4	TGTGCCAGCGGGGACAGGGGCGCGGGTGAAAAACTGTTTTTT	CASGDRGAGEKLFF
NA	TRBD2	TRBV27	TRBJ2-3	TGTGCCAGCAGTCCCGAGGCGGGGGGGAGGACCACAGATACGCAGTATTTT	CASSPEAGGRTTDTQYF
NA	TRBD2	TRBV6-5	TRBJ2-1	TGTGTCAGTCACAGGGGACTAGCGAGGAATGAGCAGTTCTTC	CVSHRGLARNEQFF
NA	NA	TRBV28	TRBJ2-3	TGTGCCAGCAGTTCCTTATTCTACATCCAACCTAGGGGCACAGATACGCAGTATTTT	CASSSLFYIQPRGTDTQYF
NA	NA	TRBV27	TRBJ2-3	TGTGCCAGCAGTTTATGGGGCGGTTCCCGGGCAGATACGCAGTATTTT	CASSLWGGSRADTQYF
NA	NA	TRBV2	TRBJ2-5	TGTGCCAGCAGTGAAGCAGCACAGGTGAAGACCCAGTACTTC	CASSEAAQVKTQYF
NA	NA	TRBV20-1	TRBJ2-5	TGCAGTGCCAGGGACTTCTTGGGTGAGCAGTACTTC	CSARDFLGEQYF
NA	TRBD1	TRBV6-6	TRBJ1-1	TGTGCCAGCAGTTACGCCCAGGGGGGGACTGAAGCTTTCTTT	CASSYAQGGTEAFF
few	NA	TRBV20-1	TRBJ2-3	TGCAGTGCTCCCGATTGGGAGTCGGGCACAGATACGCAGTATTTT	CSAPDWESGTDTQYF
NA	TRBD2	TRBV27	TRBJ2-7	TGTGCCAGCGGGAGGGCCCCCTACAATGAGCAGTACTTC	CASGRAPYNEQYF
NA	NA	TRBV6-5	TRBJ2-5	TGTGCCAGCAGTGAGGGGCCCTTCCAAGAGACCCAGTACTTC	CASSEGPFQETQYF
once	TRBD2	TRBV6-6	TRBJ2-1	TGTGCCAGCAACAGAACTAGCGGGAGCCACAATGAGCAGTTCTTC	CASNRTSGSHNEQFF
NA	NA	TRBV18	TRBJ2-7	TGTGCCAGCTCACCAGGTGGCTCTCCCTACGAGCAGTACTTC	CASSPGGSPYEQYF
NA	NA	TRBV18	TRBJ1-1	TGTGCCAGCTCACCAGAGACAAAGGGAGCTTTCTTT	CASSPETKGAFF
NA	TRBD2	TRBV11-2	TRBJ2-1	TGTGCCAGCAGCCCACATCTAGCGGATTTATACAATGAGCAGTTCTTC	CASSPHLADLYNEQFF
NA	NA	TRBV10-3	TRBJ1-1	TGTGCCATCAGTGAACGGAACACTGAAGCTTTCTTT	CAISERNTEAFF
NA	NA	TRBV24-1	TRBJ2-3	TGTGCCACCAGTGTTGGCAGGGGCACAGATACGCAGTATTTT	CATSVGRGTDTQYF
NA	NA	TRBV7-2	TRBJ2-1	TGTGCCAGCAGCTTTAATCTTTTCTCCTACAATGAGCAGTTCTTC	CASSFNLFSYNEQFF
NA	NA	TRBV20-1	TRBJ2-5	TGCAGTGCTAGAGATTTCACAGCCGGGGAGACCCAGTACTTC	CSARDFTAGETQYF
NA	NA	TRBV18	TRBJ1-2	TGTGCCAGCTCACCGAGGCAGGAGCAGAATGGCTACACCTTC	CASSPRQEQNGYTF
many	TRBD1	TRBV19	TRBJ2-7	TGTGCCAGTAGTTATACAGGGGAGAGCTCCTACGAGCAGTACTTC	CASSYTGESSYEQYF
NA	TRBD1	TRBV11-2	TRBJ2-7	TGTGCCAGCAGCTCCCAGGGACAGTTCAACGAGCAGTACTTC	CASSSQGQFNEQYF
NA	NA	TRBV7-3	TRBJ2-3	TGTGCCAGCAGCTCCCCGGCGGGGGATACGCAGTATTTT	CASSSPAGDTQYF
NA	NA	TRBV28	TRBJ2-4	TGTGCTGCCGGGACACAGGACATTCAGTACTTC	CAAGTQDIQYF